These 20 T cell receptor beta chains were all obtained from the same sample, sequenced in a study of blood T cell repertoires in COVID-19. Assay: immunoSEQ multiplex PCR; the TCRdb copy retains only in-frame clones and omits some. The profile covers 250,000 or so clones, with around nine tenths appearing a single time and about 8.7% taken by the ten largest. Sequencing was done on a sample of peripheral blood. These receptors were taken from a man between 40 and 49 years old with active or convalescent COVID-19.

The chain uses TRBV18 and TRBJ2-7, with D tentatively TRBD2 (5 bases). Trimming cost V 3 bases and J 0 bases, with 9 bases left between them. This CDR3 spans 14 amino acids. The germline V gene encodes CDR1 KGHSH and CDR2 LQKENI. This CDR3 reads CASSPSGSSYEQYF. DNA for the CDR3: TGTGCCAGCTCACCGAGCGGTAGCTCCTACGAGCAGTACTTC.

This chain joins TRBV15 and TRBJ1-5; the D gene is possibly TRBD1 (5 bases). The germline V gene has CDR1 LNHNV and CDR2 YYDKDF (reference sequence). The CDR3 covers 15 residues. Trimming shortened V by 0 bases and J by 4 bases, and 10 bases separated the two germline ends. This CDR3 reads CATSRESGGNQPQHF. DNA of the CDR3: TGTGCCACCAGCAGAGAATCGGGGGGGAATCAGCCCCAGCATTTT.

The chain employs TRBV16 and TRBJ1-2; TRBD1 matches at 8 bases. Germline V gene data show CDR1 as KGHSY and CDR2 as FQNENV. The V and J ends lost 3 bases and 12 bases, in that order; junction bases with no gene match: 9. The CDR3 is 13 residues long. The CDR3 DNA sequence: TGTGCCAGCAGCCAGAGGACAGGGAAAGGGAACACCTTC. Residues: CASSQRTGKGNTF.

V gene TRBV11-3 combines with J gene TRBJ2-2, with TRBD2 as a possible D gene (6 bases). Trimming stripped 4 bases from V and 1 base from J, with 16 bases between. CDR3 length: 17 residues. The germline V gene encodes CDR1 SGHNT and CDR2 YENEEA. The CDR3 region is CASSSPASVGNTGELFF. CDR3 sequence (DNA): TGTGCCAGCAGCTCTCCGGCTAGCGTCGGGAACACCGGGGAGCTGTTTTTT. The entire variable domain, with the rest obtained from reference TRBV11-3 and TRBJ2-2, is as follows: EAGVVQSPRYKIIEKKQPVAFWCNPISGHNTLYWYLQNLGQGPELLIRYENEEAVDDSQLPKDRFSAERLKGVDSTLKIQPAELGDSAVYLCASSSPASVGNTGELFFGEGSRLTVL.

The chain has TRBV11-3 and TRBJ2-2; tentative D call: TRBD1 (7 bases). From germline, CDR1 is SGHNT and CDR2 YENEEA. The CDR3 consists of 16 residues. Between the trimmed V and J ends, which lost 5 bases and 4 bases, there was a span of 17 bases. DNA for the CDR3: TGTGCCAGCAGCCCCGGCCAGGGGGGAGTCACCGGGGAGCTGTTTTTT. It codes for CASSPGQGGVTGELFF.

CDR3: CATSDRAPRDRGVGETQYF. The CDR3 bases are TGTGCCACCAGTGATCGGGCCCCCCGGGACAGGGGAGTAGGAGAGACCCAGTACTTC. J is TRBJ2-5 and V is TRBV24-1; 10 bases match TRBD1. The CDR3 contains 19 residues. The germline V gene has CDR1 KGHDR and CDR2 SFDVKD. V shed 3 bases, J shed 4 bases, and the junction held 16 bases outside the gene matches.

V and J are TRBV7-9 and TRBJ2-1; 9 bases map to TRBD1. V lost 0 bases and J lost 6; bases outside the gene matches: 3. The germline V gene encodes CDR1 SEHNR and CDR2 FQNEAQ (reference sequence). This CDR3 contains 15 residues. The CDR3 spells CASSLADRGFNEQFF. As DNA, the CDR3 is TGTGCCAGCAGCTTAGCGGACAGGGGCTTCAATGAGCAGTTCTTC.

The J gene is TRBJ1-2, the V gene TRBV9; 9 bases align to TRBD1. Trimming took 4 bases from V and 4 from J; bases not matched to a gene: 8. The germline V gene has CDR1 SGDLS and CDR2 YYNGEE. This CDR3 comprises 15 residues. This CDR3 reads CASSQGQGFGYGYTF. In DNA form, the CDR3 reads TGTGCCAGCAGCCAGGGACAGGGTTTTGGCTATGGCTACACCTTC.

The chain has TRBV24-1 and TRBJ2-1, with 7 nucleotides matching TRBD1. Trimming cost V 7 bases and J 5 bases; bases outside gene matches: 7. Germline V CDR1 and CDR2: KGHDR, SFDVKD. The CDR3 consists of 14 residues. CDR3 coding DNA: TGTGCCACCAGGAAAACAGGGGCCAACAATGAGCAGTTCTTC. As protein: CATRKTGANNEQFF.

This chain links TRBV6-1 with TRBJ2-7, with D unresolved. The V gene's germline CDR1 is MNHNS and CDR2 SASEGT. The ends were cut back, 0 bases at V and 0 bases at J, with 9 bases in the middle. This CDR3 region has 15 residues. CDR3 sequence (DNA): TGTGCCAGCAGTGAAGCTGACATTCTCTCCTACGAGCAGTACTTC. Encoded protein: CASSEADILSYEQYF.

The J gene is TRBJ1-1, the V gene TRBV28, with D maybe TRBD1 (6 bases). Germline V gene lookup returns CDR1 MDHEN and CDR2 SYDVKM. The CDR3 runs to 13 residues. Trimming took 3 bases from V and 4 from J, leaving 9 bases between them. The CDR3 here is CASSLRQVTEAFF. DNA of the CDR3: TGTGCCAGCAGTTTGCGACAGGTCACTGAAGCTTTCTTT.

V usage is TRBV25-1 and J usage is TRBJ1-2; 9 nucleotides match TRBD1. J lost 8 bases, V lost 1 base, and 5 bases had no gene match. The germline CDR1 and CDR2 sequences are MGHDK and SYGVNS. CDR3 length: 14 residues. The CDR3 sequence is CASSESGTGSGYTF. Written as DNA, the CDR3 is TGTGCCAGCAGTGAATCCGGGACAGGGTCCGGCTACACCTTC.

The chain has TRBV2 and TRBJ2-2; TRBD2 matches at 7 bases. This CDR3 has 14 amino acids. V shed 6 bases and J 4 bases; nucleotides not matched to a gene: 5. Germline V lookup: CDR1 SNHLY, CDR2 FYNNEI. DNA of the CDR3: TGTGCCAGCAGGTGGCCTAGCGGCACCGGGGAGCTGTTTTTT. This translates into CASRWPSGTGELFF.

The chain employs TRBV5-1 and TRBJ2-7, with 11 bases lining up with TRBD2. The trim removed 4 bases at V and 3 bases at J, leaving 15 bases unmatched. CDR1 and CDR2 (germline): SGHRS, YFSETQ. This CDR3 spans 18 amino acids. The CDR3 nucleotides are TGCGCCAGCAGCCTTATAGCGGGAGGGCGATCCTTAAACTACGAGCAGTACTTC. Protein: CASSLIAGGRSLNYEQYF. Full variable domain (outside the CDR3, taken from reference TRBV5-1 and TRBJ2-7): KAGVTQTPRYLIKTRGQQVTLSCSPISGHRSVSWYQQTPGQGLQFLFEYFSETQRNKGNFPGRFSGRQFSNSRSEMNVSTLELGDSALYLCASSLIAGGRSLNYEQYFGPGTRLTVT.

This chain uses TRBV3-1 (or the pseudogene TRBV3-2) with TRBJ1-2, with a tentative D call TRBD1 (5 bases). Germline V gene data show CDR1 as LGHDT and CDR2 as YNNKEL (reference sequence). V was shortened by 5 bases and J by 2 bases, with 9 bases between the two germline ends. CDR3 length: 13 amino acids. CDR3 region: CASSARQNYGYTF. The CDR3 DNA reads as TGTGCCAGCAGCGCCCGACAGAACTATGGCTACACCTTC.

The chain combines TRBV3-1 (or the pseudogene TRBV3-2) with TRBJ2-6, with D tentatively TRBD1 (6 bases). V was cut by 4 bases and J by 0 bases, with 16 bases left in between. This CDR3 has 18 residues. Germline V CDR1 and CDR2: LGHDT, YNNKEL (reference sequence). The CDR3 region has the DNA TGTGCCAGCAGCCCAAATCAGGGGTCTAACTCTGGGGCCAACGTCCTGACTTTC. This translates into CASSPNQGSNSGANVLTF.

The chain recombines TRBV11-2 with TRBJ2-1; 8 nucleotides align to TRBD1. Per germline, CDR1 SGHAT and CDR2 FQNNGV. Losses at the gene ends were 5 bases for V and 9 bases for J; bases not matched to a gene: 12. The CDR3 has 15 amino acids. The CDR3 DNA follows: TGTGCCAGCAGCACCCAGGGGACAGGTGGGCCTGAGCAGTTCTTC. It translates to CASSTQGTGGPEQFF.

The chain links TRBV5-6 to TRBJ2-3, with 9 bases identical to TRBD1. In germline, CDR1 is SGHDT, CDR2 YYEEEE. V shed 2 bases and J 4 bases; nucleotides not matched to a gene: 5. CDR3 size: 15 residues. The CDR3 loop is CASSLGTGWADTQYF. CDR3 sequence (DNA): TGTGCCAGCAGCTTAGGGACAGGGTGGGCAGATACGCAGTATTTT.

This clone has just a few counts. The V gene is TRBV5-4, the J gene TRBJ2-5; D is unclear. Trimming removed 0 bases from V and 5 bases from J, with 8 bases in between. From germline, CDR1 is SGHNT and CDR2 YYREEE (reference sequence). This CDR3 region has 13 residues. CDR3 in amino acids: CASSLAGRETQYF. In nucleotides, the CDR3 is TGTGCCAGCAGCTTGGCAGGTCGGGAGACCCAGTACTTC.

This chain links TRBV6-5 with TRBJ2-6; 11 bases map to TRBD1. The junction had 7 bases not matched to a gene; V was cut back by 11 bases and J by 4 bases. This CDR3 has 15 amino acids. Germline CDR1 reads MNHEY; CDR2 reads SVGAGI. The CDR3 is CAVKDRGLGANVLTF. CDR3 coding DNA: TGTGCCGTCAAGGACAGGGGGCTAGGGGCCAACGTCCTGACTTTC.